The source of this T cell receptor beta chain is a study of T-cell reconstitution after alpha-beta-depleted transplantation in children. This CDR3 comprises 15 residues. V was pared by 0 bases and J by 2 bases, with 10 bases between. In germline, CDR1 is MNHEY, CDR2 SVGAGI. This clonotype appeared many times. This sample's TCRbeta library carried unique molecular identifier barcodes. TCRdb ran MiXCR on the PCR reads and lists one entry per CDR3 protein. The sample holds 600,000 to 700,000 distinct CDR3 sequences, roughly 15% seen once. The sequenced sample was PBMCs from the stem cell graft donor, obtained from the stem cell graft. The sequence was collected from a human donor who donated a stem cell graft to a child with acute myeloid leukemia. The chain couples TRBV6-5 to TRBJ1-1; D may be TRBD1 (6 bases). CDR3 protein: CASSYSGQSNTEAFF. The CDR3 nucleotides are TGTGCCAGCAGTTACTCAGGACAGAGTAACACTGAAGCTTTCTTT.